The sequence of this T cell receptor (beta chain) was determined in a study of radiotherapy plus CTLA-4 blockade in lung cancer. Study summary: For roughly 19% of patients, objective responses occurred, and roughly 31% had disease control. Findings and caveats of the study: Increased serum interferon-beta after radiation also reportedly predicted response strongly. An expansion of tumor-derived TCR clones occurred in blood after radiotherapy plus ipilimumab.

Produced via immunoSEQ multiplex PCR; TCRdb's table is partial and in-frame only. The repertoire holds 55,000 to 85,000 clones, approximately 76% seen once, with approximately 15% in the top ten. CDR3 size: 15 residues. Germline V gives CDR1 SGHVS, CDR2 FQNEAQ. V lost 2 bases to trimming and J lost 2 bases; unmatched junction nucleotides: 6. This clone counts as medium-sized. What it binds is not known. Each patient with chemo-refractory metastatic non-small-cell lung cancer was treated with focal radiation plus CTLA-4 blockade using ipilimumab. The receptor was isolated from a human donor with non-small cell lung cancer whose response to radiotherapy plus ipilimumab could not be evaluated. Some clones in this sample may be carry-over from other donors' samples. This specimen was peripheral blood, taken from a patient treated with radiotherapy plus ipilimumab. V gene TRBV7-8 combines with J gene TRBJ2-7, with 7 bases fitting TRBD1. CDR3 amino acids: CASSLYPDRTYEQYF. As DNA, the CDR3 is TGTGCCAGCAGCTTATACCCGGACAGGACCTACGAGCAGTACTTC.